This T cell receptor beta chain originates from a study of vaccination effects on CD4 cells after COVID-19. Study in general: Subjects were given two BNT162b2 or mRNA-1273 vaccine doses. Sample collection from a couple of convalescent patients occurred 16 days and one week before vaccination.

A remark on this clone: Its target is unknown.

Pools of viral peptides were used by the ViraFEST assay to expand antigen-specific CD4+ T cells ahead of sequencing. Following a 10-day culture, CD4+ T cells were purified. This person's SARS-CoV-2 infection, confirmed by PCR, occurred between March and December 2020. Cultures of fewer than 2.5 million PBMC per well contained 8 to 10 IU/ml IL-2 plus 10 ug/ml peptides. Germline V CDR1 and CDR2: LGHDT, YNNKEL (reference sequence). The V and J ends lost 0 bases and 4 bases, in that order; junction bases with no gene match: 4. CDR3 length: 15 amino acids. Assay: immunoSEQ multiplex PCR; the TCRdb copy retains only in-frame clones and omits some. The table has 20,000 to 30,000 clones, approximately 80% seen once.

The specimen was CD4+ T cells from PBMCs cultured with HCoV-NL63 spike peptides, collected before COVID-19 vaccination. The V and J genes are TRBV3-1 (or the pseudogene TRBV3-2) and TRBJ2-3, with 7 bases lining up with TRBD2. The TCR originated in a human donor who had a prior SARS-CoV-2 infection. The CDR3 DNA follows: TGTGCCAGCAGCCAAGAAGCGGGGAGGGCAGATACGCAGTATTTT. As protein: CASSQEAGRADTQYF.